These 7 T cell receptor beta chains share one sample of origin, sequenced in a study of cytomegalovirus exposure and HLA in healthy donors. PCR employed 60 Vbeta and 13 Jbeta primers. Sequencing used immunoSEQ multiplex PCR; TCRdb keeps in-frame clones, though not all of them. The table lists approximately 180,000 clones, 77% of them singletons. Material for sequencing was PBMCs. The receptors come from a woman aged 30 to 39 in good health and CMV-seropositive.

A single count supports this clone. The genes are TRBV10-3 and TRBJ2-5, with D possibly TRBD1 on 6 matching bases. V lost 5 bases and J 4 bases, leaving 11 bases between the germline ends. The CDR3 covers 13 residues. CDR1 is ENHRY and CDR2 is SYGVKD in the germline V gene. The CDR3 DNA sequence: TGTGCCATCAGTCAGACAGGAAGAGAGACCCAGTACTTC. The encoded protein is CAISQTGRETQYF.

The J gene is TRBJ2-5, the V gene TRBV5-1; 11 bases fit TRBD2. Germline V gives CDR1 SGHRS, CDR2 YFSETQ. V gave up 4 bases and J gave up 5 bases; unmatched junction bases: 7. The CDR3 covers 15 residues. The CDR3 nucleotides are TGCGCCAGCAGCCTACTAGCGGGAGCCATGGAGACCCAGTACTTC. Translation gives CASSLLAGAMETQYF.

V is TRBV6-5 and J is TRBJ1-3; D gene uncertain. V was trimmed by 8 bases and J by 1 base, leaving 12 bases between them. The germline CDR1 and CDR2 sequences are MNHEY and SVGAGI. This CDR3 spans 14 amino acids. CDR3 nucleotides: TGTGCCAGCTCCCCGAGGGTTTCTGGAAACACCATATATTTT. It translates to CASSPRVSGNTIYF.

This clone came up once. V is TRBV9 and J is TRBJ2-6; D perhaps matches TRBD2 (6 bases). In germline, CDR1 is SGDLS, CDR2 YYNGEE. The germline V and J ends were trimmed by 3 bases and 2 bases, with 15 bases remaining between them. This CDR3 region has 17 residues. The CDR3 nucleotides are TGTGCCAGCAGCGCAAGACCCGGAGGGACTGGGGCCAACGTCCTGACTTTC. Its translation is CASSARPGGTGANVLTF.

In this sample, this clone is medium-sized. The V call is TRBV11-3, the J call TRBJ2-5, with 11 positions matching TRBD2. Losses at the gene ends were 1 base for V and 1 base for J; bases not matched to a gene: 2. Germline V lookup: CDR1 SGHNT, CDR2 YENEEA. There are 16 residues in the CDR3. The DNA of the CDR3 is TGTGCCAGCAGCTTAGGCGGGACTAGCGGCCAAGAGACCCAGTACTTC. Its translation is CASSLGGTSGQETQYF.

The rearrangement uses TRBV4-1 and TRBJ2-5; possible D gene TRBD2, 5 bases. Trimming removed 4 bases from V and 2 bases from J, with 11 bases in between. CDR1 and CDR2 (germline): MGHRA, YSYEKL. This CDR3 region has 14 residues. The CDR3 spells CASSRSRTQETQYF. In nucleotides, the CDR3 is TGCGCCAGCAGCCGATCCCGGACTCAAGAGACCCAGTACTTC.

This clone was picked up one time. V usage is TRBV7-8 and J usage is TRBJ2-1, with D possibly matching TRBD2 (5 bases). This CDR3 has 15 residues. Trimming removed 5 bases from V and 6 bases from J, with 17 bases in between. Per germline, CDR1 SGHVS and CDR2 FQNEAQ. In nucleotides, the CDR3 is TGTGCCAGCAGCATTGCCTGGCGCGGGCCCAATGAGCAGTTCTTC. Its protein is CASSIAWRGPNEQFF. The variable domain in full, completed from reference TRBV7-8 and TRBJ2-1, reads GAGVSQSPRYKVAKRGQDVALRCDPISGHVSLFWYQQALGQGPEFLTYFQNEAQLDKSGLPSDRFFAERPEGSVSTLKIQRTQQEDSAVYLCASSIAWRGPNEQFFGPGTRLTVL.